One and the same sample provided the 5 T cell receptor beta chains below, sequenced in a study of OX40 agonist ivuxolimab in advanced cancers. The protocol was immunoSEQ multiplex PCR, while the TCRdb copy is restricted to in-frame clones and leaves out a portion. The table lists 75,000 to 100,000 clones, 85% to 95% of them singletons. The specimen comprised CD4+ or CD8+ T cells sorted from blood, sampled in a trial of the OX40 agonist ivuxolimab. The receptors originated from an adult with an advanced solid tumor such as melanoma, head and neck, liver or kidney cancer.

The CDR3 bases are TGTGCCAGCAGCTCTCTATCCATACAGTACTTC. Its protein product is CASSSLSIQYF. The genes are TRBV11-3 and TRBJ2-5; D not resolved. This CDR3 has 11 residues. CDR1 and CDR2 from the germline V gene are SGHNT and YENEEA. Trimming stripped 4 bases from V and 11 bases from J, with 11 bases between.

The V call is TRBV18, the J call TRBJ2-7, with D unresolved. CDR3 length equals 13 residues. Looked up from germline, CDR1 is KGHSH and CDR2 is LQKENI. Trimming shortened V by 6 bases and J by 6 bases, and 15 bases separated the two germline ends. The DNA of the CDR3 is TGTGCCAGCTCCCCCGAGGTCGAAGGCGAGCAGTACTTC. Translating gives CASSPEVEGEQYF. Full variable domain (remainder filled in from reference TRBV18 and TRBJ2-7): NAGVMQNPRHLVRRRGQEARLRCSPMKGHSHVYWYRQLPEEGLKFMVYLQKENIIDESGMPKERFSAEFPKEGPSILRIQQVVRGDSAAYFCASSPEVEGEQYFGPGTRLTVT.

This chain joins TRBV4-2 and TRBJ2-7; TRBD2 matches 7 bases. V lost 0 bases, J lost 7 bases, and 0 bases stayed unmatched. There are 12 residues in the CDR3. The germline gives CDR1 LGHNA, CDR2 YNFKEQ. CDR3 sequence reads: CASSQDGGEQYF. As DNA, the CDR3 is TGTGCCAGCAGCCAAGACGGGGGGGAGCAGTACTTC.

The chain joins TRBV11-2 to TRBJ1-5, with 7 bases identical to TRBD1. The CDR3 sequence is 15 residues long. Germline V lookup: CDR1 SGHAT, CDR2 FQNNGV. V shed 0 bases and J 6 bases; nucleotides not matched to a gene: 5. The CDR3 nucleotides read TGTGCCAGCAGCTTAGACAGGGGGGTCACTCAGCCCCAGCATTTT. Translating gives CASSLDRGVTQPQHF.

J is TRBJ2-1 and V is TRBV11-2; D possibly corresponds to TRBD2 (6 bases). The CDR3 spans 17 residues. Per germline, CDR1 SGHAT and CDR2 FQNNGV. V was clipped by 1 base and J by 10 bases, with 23 bases between them. Written as DNA, the CDR3 is TGTGCCAGCAGCTTAGTGCGGCGGGTGGGAAGGAGGGACGAGCAGTTCTTC. This translates into CASSLVRRVGRRDEQFF. The complete variable domain, with remaining parts taken from reference TRBV11-2 and TRBJ2-1, reads EAGVAQSPRYKIIEKRQSVAFWCNPISGHATLYWYQQILGQGPKLLIQFQNNGVVDDSQLPKDRFSAERLKGVDSTLKIQPAKLEDSAVYLCASSLVRRVGRRDEQFFGPGTRLTVL.